The source of this T cell receptor beta chain is a study of preoperative IRX-2 immunotherapy in early breast cancer (dated by TCRdb to about 2019). The treatment or condition label corresponds to: preoperative locoregional IRX-2 cytokine immunotherapy. The samples were obtained from a phase Ib study that tested preoperative, locoregional IRX-2 cytokine immunotherapy designed to prime immune responses. The donors were early-stage breast cancer patients who were given IRX-2 prior to surgery. The library was made by the immunoSEQ multiplex PCR assay. TCRdb holds this immuneACCESS table with in-frame rearrangements only. Some clones are missing; in checked studies, unresolved V genes explain under half, and the rest has no known cause. The sample table records tens of thousands of clones; 82% of these occur just once. Of the sample, 3% to 3.5% falls within the top ten clones. A word on this clone: The antigen this receptor binds is unknown. It has no much larger one-base neighbor in the sample; base qualities were not kept.

The sample was collected from a patient treated with IRX-2 immunotherapy. The sequence derives from a human donor with breast cancer.

At the DNA level, the sequence is TGTGCCAGCAGCCAGGACCGGGACCCCTGGGAGACCCAGTACTTC. Its translation reads: CASSQDRDPWETQYF. The rearranged segments are TRBV7-1 and TRBJ2-5; the D gene is possibly TRBD1 or TRBD2, each agreeing over 5 bases. TRBV7-1 is classed as an ORF, of uncertain function. V drops 5 bases and J drops 5 bases, leaving 18 bases in between. The CDR3 numbers 15 residues from cysteine through phenylalanine. Of all the DNA, just the CDR3 is kept, 45 bases in frame from base 1.